The T cell receptor beta chain under discussion was sequenced for a study of OX40 agonist ivuxolimab in advanced cancers. Some clones are missing from TCRdb's copy, which holds only in-frame ones; the method was immunoSEQ multiplex PCR. The sample consists of 20,000 to 25,000 clones, about 83% of them appearing once. To note about this clone: An end of the junction does not agree with germline; a read error may underlie this.

The clonotype comes from an adult with an advanced solid tumor such as melanoma, head and neck, liver or kidney cancer. The input for sequencing was CD4+ or CD8+ T cells sorted from blood, taken in a trial of the OX40 agonist ivuxolimab.

CDR3 in DNA: TGTGCTAGCAGCTTATCCGGGACTAGCGGTCTCGAGACCCAGTACTTC. Its translation: CASSLSGTSGLETQYF. The chain couples TRBV7-7 to TRBJ2-5; 11 nucleotides align to TRBD2. Per germline, CDR1 SSHAT and CDR2 FNYEAQ (reference sequence). This CDR3 contains 16 residues.